The 18 T cell receptor beta chains below come from one sample, sequenced in a study of T cell responses to AZD1222 COVID-19 vaccine. Sequencing used immunoSEQ multiplex PCR; TCRdb keeps in-frame clones, though not all of them. Here the sample spans 30,000 to 50,000 clones, 88% being singletons. The material was peripheral blood, obtained 28 days after the second dose of the MenACWY control vaccine. These receptors all stem from an adult who received the MenACWY meningococcal vaccine as a control.

V is TRBV20-1 and J is TRBJ2-6; D gene ambiguous. CDR1 DFQATT and CDR2 SNEGSKA come from the germline V gene (reference sequence). CDR3 length equals 16 residues. Trimming cost V 3 bases and J 0 bases, with 12 bases left between them. CDR3: CSASPRTDSGANVLTF. The CDR3 DNA reads TGCAGTGCTAGTCCTCGGACGGACTCTGGGGCCAACGTCCTGACTTTC.

V usage is TRBV3-1 (or the pseudogene TRBV3-2) and J usage is TRBJ1-5; D unclear. V shed 0 bases and J shed 6 bases, with 12 bases lying between them. Germline V gene sequence: CDR1 LGHDT, CDR2 YNNKEL (reference sequence). The CDR3 contains 15 residues. The CDR3 sequence: CASSQDSAALQPQHF. The CDR3 DNA reads TGTGCCAGCAGCCAAGACTCGGCGGCGCTTCAGCCCCAGCATTTT.

The V call is TRBV7-3, the J call TRBJ2-3; maybe TRBD1 (5 bases). The CDR3 runs to 14 residues. Germline V gives CDR1 SGHTA, CDR2 FQGTGA. With 4 bases removed from V and 5 bases from J, the gap between germline ends came to 13 bases. CDR3 amino acids: CASSSAMGQDTQYF. CDR3 bases: TGTGCCAGCAGCTCCGCTATGGGGCAAGATACGCAGTATTTT.

This clone occurred once. CDR3: CASSLGVPGANVLTF. CDR3 nucleotide sequence: TGTGCCAGCAGTTTGGGGGTTCCCGGGGCCAACGTCCTGACTTTC. V gene TRBV28 combines with J gene TRBJ2-6; the D gene could be TRBD1 or TRBD2 (5 bases each). V lost 3 bases and J lost 4, with 10 bases in between. This CDR3 region has 15 residues. Per germline, CDR1 MDHEN and CDR2 SYDVKM.

Concerning this clone itself: The same CDR3 can be traced to other DNA sequences in this sample. The J gene is TRBJ2-3, the V gene TRBV4-1; D perhaps matches TRBD2 (5 bases). Germline V gene lookup returns CDR1 MGHRA and CDR2 YSYEKL. The CDR3 loop spans 11 amino acids. V lost 4 bases and J lost 6, with 5 bases in between. DNA for the CDR3: TGCGCCAGCAGCCGAGGGGATACGCAGTATTTT. Protein product: CASSRGDTQYF.

The chain uses TRBV6-6 and TRBJ2-7; TRBD2 matches at 12 bases. V dropped 6 bases and J dropped 5; count of bases not matched to a gene: 11. CDR3 size: 16 residues. The V gene's germline CDR1 is MNHNY and CDR2 SVGAGI (reference sequence). Here the CDR3 reads CASSLTSGSSKDEQYF. The CDR3 nucleotides are TGTGCCAGCAGCTTGACTAGCGGGAGCTCAAAGGACGAGCAGTACTTC.

The chain is built from TRBV6-2 or TRBV6-3 and TRBJ2-7, with TRBD2 identical over 11 bases. Germline CDR1 is MNHEY and CDR2 is SVGEGT. This CDR3 comprises 16 residues. V gave up 3 bases and J gave up 2 bases; unmatched junction bases: 6. CDR3 protein: CASSYFGTSGTYEQYF. Here the CDR3 DNA reads TGTGCCAGCAGTTATTTTGGGACTAGCGGCACCTACGAGCAGTACTTC.

The rearrangement uses TRBV7-9 and TRBJ2-2; tentatively, D is TRBD2 (7 bases). The germline V and J ends were trimmed by 6 bases and 3 bases, with 14 bases remaining between them. The CDR3 loop spans 15 amino acids. CDR1 and CDR2 from the germline V gene are SEHNR and FQNEAQ (reference sequence). The CDR3 DNA follows: TGTGCCAGCAGACGAGGGGGAGGGGACACCGGGGAGCTGTTTTTT. Its protein is CASRRGGGDTGELFF.

This sequence joins TRBV3-1 (or the pseudogene TRBV3-2) and TRBJ2-7, with D tentatively TRBD1 (5 bases). CDR3 length equals 15 residues. Germline CDR1 LGHDT, CDR2 YNNKEL (reference sequence). Between the trimmed V and J ends, which lost 0 bases and 6 bases, there was a span of 15 bases. In DNA form, the CDR3 reads TGTGCCAGCAGCCAAGATCATCCAGGGAAGGGCGAGCAGTACTTC. Its translation is CASSQDHPGKGEQYF.

The V call is TRBV6-6, the J call TRBJ1-1, with D perhaps TRBD1 (5 bases). V gave up 5 bases and J gave up 5 bases, with 15 bases separating them. The CDR3 extends over 14 amino acids. Per the germline V gene, CDR1 is MNHNY and CDR2 is SVGAGI (reference sequence). This chain's CDR3 is CASSPHRGWTEAFF. The DNA of the CDR3 is TGTGCCAGCAGTCCACATCGGGGGTGGACTGAAGCTTTCTTT.

The table lists this clone with a count of one. This rearrangement joins TRBV7-9 to TRBJ1-5; 8 nucleotides line up with TRBD1. This CDR3 has 15 residues. The V gene end was trimmed by 3 bases and the J gene end by 5 bases; junction bases not matched to a gene: 6. Germline V gene sequence: CDR1 SEHNR, CDR2 FQNEAQ (reference sequence). The CDR3 region has the DNA TGTGCCAGCAGCTTGGGCGGACAGGGCCATCAGCCCCAGCATTTT. It specifies CASSLGGQGHQPQHF.

This clone was picked up a small number of times. J is TRBJ2-7 and V is TRBV18; 8 nucleotides match TRBD1. There are 15 residues in the CDR3. Germline-derived CDR1 and CDR2 are KGHSH and LQKENI. V shed 4 bases, J shed 6 bases, and the junction held 11 bases outside the gene matches. CDR3 amino acids: CASSQTGTGEGEQYF. Written as DNA, the CDR3 is TGTGCCAGCTCACAAACCGGGACAGGCGAGGGCGAGCAGTACTTC.

The rearrangement joins TRBV19 to TRBJ2-2, with a tentative D call TRBD2 (5 bases). Germline values: CDR1 LNHDA, CDR2 SQIVND (reference sequence). V was cut by 3 bases and J by 4 bases, with 9 bases left in between. The CDR3 sequence is 14 residues long. Written as DNA, the CDR3 is TGTGCCAGTAGTATTGGCGGGCCCACCGGGGAGCTGTTTTTT. It yields the protein CASSIGGPTGELFF.

The CDR3 coding sequence is TGTGCCTGGAGTGTTAGACCGGGACTAGCGGGAGGGCCTGCCTACGAGCAGTACTTC. Translated, it gives CAWSVRPGLAGGPAYEQYF. The chain recombines TRBV30 with TRBJ2-7, with 16 bases that match TRBD2. Looked up from germline, CDR1 is GTSNPN and CDR2 is SVGIG (reference sequence). The CDR3 contains 19 residues. Trimming cost V 0 bases and J 2 bases; bases outside gene matches: 10.

The CDR3 DNA is TGTGCCAGCAGGATAAACTATGGCTACACCTTC. Protein: CASRINYGYTF. The chain has TRBV28 and TRBJ1-2, with D hard to call. The CDR3 length is 11 residues. Germline CDR1 reads MDHEN; CDR2 reads SYDVKM. V gave up 6 bases and J gave up 2 bases, with 4 bases separating them.

The chain uses TRBV18 and TRBJ2-7; the D is unclear. CDR1 and CDR2 (germline): KGHSH, LQKENI. V was clipped by 5 bases and J by 0 bases, with 5 bases between them. The CDR3 has 12 amino acids. CDR3 bases: TGTGCCAGCTCAGGGGTCTCCTACGAGCAGTACTTC. Amino acids: CASSGVSYEQYF. The full variable domain, its missing parts supplied by reference TRBV18 and TRBJ2-7, is NAGVMQNPRHLVRRRGQEARLRCSPMKGHSHVYWYRQLPEEGLKFMVYLQKENIIDESGMPKERFSAEFPKEGPSILRIQQVVRGDSAAYFCASSGVSYEQYFGPGTRLTVT.

The chain is built from TRBV18 and TRBJ2-1; TRBD2 aligns across 9 bases. CDR1 is KGHSH, CDR2 LQKENI, per germline. V shed 0 bases, J shed 3 bases, and the junction held 3 bases outside the gene matches. The CDR3 consists of 16 residues. CDR3 sequence reads: CASSPPGLAIYNEQFF. For the CDR3, the DNA is TGTGCCAGCTCACCACCGGGACTAGCTATCTACAATGAGCAGTTCTTC.

The chain recombines TRBV12-3 or TRBV12-4 with TRBJ2-7; D remains ambiguous. This CDR3 is built from 11 residues. With 6 bases removed from V and 6 bases from J, the gap between germline ends came to 9 bases. The CDR3 DNA follows: TGTGCCAGCAGGAGTAAAGGCGAGCAGTACTTC. Translation gives CASRSKGEQYF.